The 18 T cell receptor beta chains given below trace back to one sample, sequenced in a study of blood T cell repertoires in COVID-19. The method was immunoSEQ multiplex PCR; TCRdb's version includes in-frame clones alone and lacks a portion of them. This sample has around 100,000 clones, with over 70% found just once. Sequencing was done on a sample of peripheral blood. All receptors come from a man in his fifties with acute or convalescent COVID-19.

The CDR3 sequence: CASSTWDRGLSNQPQHF. The CDR3, as DNA: TGTGCCAGTAGTACCTGGGACAGGGGGCTGAGCAATCAGCCCCAGCATTTT. The V and J genes are TRBV19 and TRBJ1-5, with 12 positions matching TRBD1. Per germline, CDR1 LNHDA and CDR2 SQIVND (reference sequence). With 4 bases clipped from V and 1 base from J, the junction kept 5 bases outside the gene matches. The CDR3 length is 17 residues.

This clone is a singleton in its sample. The rearrangement joins TRBV6-5 to TRBJ1-6; 7 bases line up with TRBD1. With V trimmed by 4 bases and J by 9 bases, 6 bases remained unmatched. CDR3 length equals 14 residues. Germline V CDR1 and CDR2: MNHEY, SVGAGI. The CDR3 loop reads CASSSRQGGSPLHF. DNA of the CDR3: TGTGCCAGCAGTTCCCGACAGGGAGGTTCACCCCTCCACTTT.

This clone has a handful of counts. This chain joins TRBV6-6 and TRBJ1-4, with 7 bases matching TRBD1. The ends lost 5 bases at V and 3 bases at J; junction bases unmatched: 6. CDR3 length: 15 amino acids. CDR1 and CDR2 from the germline V gene are MNHNY and SVGAGI (reference sequence). CDR3 sequence (DNA): TGTGCCAGCAGTCAGACAGGGAGGCCTAATGAAAAACTGTTTTTT. Protein: CASSQTGRPNEKLFF.

This chain links TRBV5-4 with TRBJ2-3; no firm D call. This CDR3 is 14 amino acids long. Per germline, CDR1 SGHNT and CDR2 YYREEE (reference sequence). V was shortened by 4 bases and J by 2 bases, with 11 bases between the two germline ends. CDR3 loop: CASSPVRDTDTQYF. For the CDR3, the DNA is TGTGCCAGCAGCCCGGTCCGCGACACAGATACGCAGTATTTT.

The rearrangement joins TRBV28 to TRBJ1-1; no clear D. Germline V CDR1 and CDR2: MDHEN, SYDVKM. There are 14 residues in the CDR3. V was trimmed by 5 bases and J by 5 bases, leaving 15 bases between them. In nucleotides, the CDR3 is TGTGCCAGCAGTATCGGGCGACCGGGGACTGAAGCTTTCTTT. Translated, it gives CASSIGRPGTEAFF.

As regards this clone: Since no conserved phenylalanine or tryptophan closes the CDR3, a read error is the likely cause. It is unclear where the CDR3 begins or ends on the DNA, so no DNA is shown, and the CDR3 is as TCRdb lists it. This chain connects TRBV19 to TRBJ1-2; the listed D gene, TRBD1, was not tested against the DNA. The germline V gene has CDR1 LNHDA and CDR2 SQIVND (reference sequence). The CDR3 length equals 12 residues, ends included. CDR3 in amino acids: CASSIDCTAMTI.

The rearrangement uses TRBV6-1 and TRBJ2-3; 9 nucleotides agree with TRBD2. Losses at the gene ends were 1 base for V and 5 bases for J; bases not matched to a gene: 4. The CDR3 is made up of 15 amino acids. The germline gives CDR1 MNHNS, CDR2 SASEGT. CDR3 protein: CASSEGSGGQDTQYF. The CDR3, as DNA: TGTGCCAGCAGTGAAGGGAGCGGGGGGCAAGATACGCAGTATTTT.

The chain is built from TRBV6-1 and TRBJ1-3; no clear D gene. CDR1 MNHNS and CDR2 SASEGT come from the germline V gene. CDR3 length: 15 residues. V was trimmed by 2 bases and J by 4 bases, leaving 12 bases between them. In nucleotides, the CDR3 is TGTGCCAGCAGTGAAAAAAGGAGAGGAGGAAACACCATATATTTT. Translated: CASSEKRRGGNTIYF.

This clone has only one observation. The gene calls are TRBV5-4 and TRBJ2-7, with 13 positions matching TRBD2. CDR1 and CDR2 from the germline V gene are SGHNT and YYREEE (reference sequence). The CDR3 has 15 residues. V shed 3 bases and J 6 bases; nucleotides not matched to a gene: 6. CDR3 nucleotide sequence: TGTGCCAGCAGCTCCGGGACTAGCGGGGCCTCCGAGCAGTACTTC. Its translation is CASSSGTSGASEQYF. Supplemented by reference TRBV5-4 and TRBJ2-7, the full variable domain reads ETGVTQSPTHLIKTRGQQVTLRCSSQSGHNTVSWYQQALGQGPQFIFQYYREEENGRGNFPPRFSGLQFPNYSSELNVNALELDDSALYLCASSSGTSGASEQYFGPGTRLTVT.

The chain carries TRBV20-1 and TRBJ2-1; D is possibly TRBD2 (6 bases). Trimming took 3 bases from V and 10 from J, leaving 13 bases between them. CDR3 length: 12 amino acids. Germline V gives CDR1 DFQATT, CDR2 SNEGSKA (reference sequence). The CDR3 DNA reads as TGCAGTGCTAGTTTAGCGGCGCAGGAGCAGTTCTTC. Its translation is CSASLAAQEQFF.

Only one count was recorded for this clone. This chain joins TRBV9 and TRBJ1-1; D might be TRBD1 (5 bases). This CDR3 region has 12 residues. CDR1 and CDR2 (germline): SGDLS, YYNGEE. V lost 2 bases to trimming and J lost 3 bases, with 5 bases between them. The CDR3 spells CASSVTDTEAFF. DNA of the CDR3: TGTGCCAGCAGCGTGACAGACACTGAAGCTTTCTTT.

V is TRBV5-5 and J is TRBJ2-3, with TRBD1 matching 7 bases. CDR1 SGHKS and CDR2 YYEKEE come from the germline V gene (reference sequence). The CDR3 is 16 residues long. V lost 4 bases, J lost 4 bases, and 12 bases stayed unmatched. The CDR3 protein is CASSGRRQGWSDTQYF. CDR3 in DNA: TGTGCCAGCAGCGGACGTCGACAGGGATGGTCAGATACGCAGTATTTT.

The chain couples TRBV30 to TRBJ2-5; tentatively, D is TRBD2 (6 bases). The CDR3 consists of 14 residues. The V end was cut by 3 bases, the J end by 5 bases, with 16 bases between. Germline CDR1 and CDR2: GTSNPN and SVGIG (reference sequence). CDR3 sequence reads: CAWSPSGAAETQYF. In nucleotides, the CDR3 is TGTGCCTGGAGCCCTTCGGGAGCGGCGGAGACCCAGTACTTC.

The J gene is TRBJ1-4, the V gene TRBV2; no reliable D call. Per germline, CDR1 SNHLY and CDR2 FYNNEI. The CDR3 length is 15 residues. V lost 3 bases and J lost 3, with 11 bases in between. CDR3 protein: CASSDMRVSNEKLFF. The CDR3 region has the DNA TGTGCCAGCAGTGATATGAGGGTTTCTAATGAAAAACTGTTTTTT.

Only a few counts were recorded for this clone. V usage is TRBV6-5 and J usage is TRBJ1-6, with 9 bases identical to TRBD1. With 0 bases clipped from V and 10 bases from J, the junction kept 4 bases outside the gene matches. Germline CDR1 is MNHEY and CDR2 is SVGAGI. This CDR3 spans 15 amino acids. The CDR3 loop reads CASSYSGTGYSPLHF. The CDR3 DNA is TGTGCCAGCAGTTACTCGGGGACAGGGTACTCACCCCTCCACTTT.

This chain uses TRBV18 with TRBJ2-1, with 10 bases matching TRBD1. V lost 4 bases and J lost 7; bases outside the gene matches: 7. The CDR3 runs 15 residues. Looked up from germline, CDR1 is KGHSH and CDR2 is LQKENI. The CDR3 coding sequence is TGTGCCAGCTCACTGGACAGGGGGGGATGGAATGAGCAGTTCTTC. Its translation is CASSLDRGGWNEQFF.

This clone was seen a few times. The rearrangement uses TRBV19 and TRBJ1-6; a possible D gene is TRBD1 (6 bases). The V end was cut by 7 bases, the J end by 7 bases, with 17 bases between. CDR3 length: 15 amino acids. CDR1 LNHDA and CDR2 SQIVND come from the germline V gene (reference sequence). The CDR3, as DNA: TGTGCCAGTACCCTGGTGGCAGGGGAGAATTCACCCCTCCACTTT. Translating gives CASTLVAGENSPLHF.

V and J are TRBV19 and TRBJ1-5; D gene unclear. Germline-derived CDR1 and CDR2 are LNHDA and SQIVND (reference sequence). The CDR3 totals 16 residues. V was shortened by 5 bases and J by 6 bases, with 20 bases between the two germline ends. The CDR3 loop is CASSLRPALGGQPQHF. For the CDR3, the DNA is TGTGCCAGTAGTCTCCGACCGGCCCTGGGAGGTCAGCCCCAGCATTTT.